This T cell receptor beta chain was captured in a study of blood T cell repertoires in COVID-19. Study information: Spain, Italy and the United States supplied samples that represented acute and convalescent COVID-19. PBMCs, B-cell-depleted T cells, or T cells were the source of the cDNA or gDNA that made up the material.

Of note for this clone: One junction end disagrees with the germline gene, perhaps due to a read error.

Seattle enrolled patients during active infection and tracked them longitudinally. Germline V gene sequence: CDR1 LNHDA, CDR2 SQIVND (reference sequence). The CDR3 sequence is 20 residues long. Assay used: immunoSEQ multiplex PCR; TCRdb lists only in-frame clones, some missing. The table includes some 200,000 clones, around nine tenths detected once. This rearrangement joins TRBV19 to TRBJ2-6; 10 bases align to TRBD1. The sample taken for sequencing was peripheral blood. This TCR was recovered from a man aged 50 or older with COVID-19, enrolled during active disease. For the CDR3, the DNA is TGTGCCAGTAGCATAGATCCCCCGGGACAGGGGACGCTCGGGGCCAACGTCCTGACTTTC. Protein product: CASSIDPPGQGTLGANVLTF. Looking up the rest from reference TRBV19 and TRBJ2-6 gives the full variable domain: DGGITQSPKYLFRKEGQNVTLSCEQNLNHDAMYWYRQDPGQGLRLIYYSQIVNDFQKGDIAEGYSVSREKKESFPLTVTSAQKNPTAFYLCASSIDPPGQGTLGANVLTFGAGSRLTVL.